One sample yielded the 17 T cell receptor beta chains listed below, sequenced in a study of Graves' ophthalmopathy and Graves' hyperthyroidism. For repertoire sequencing, the TCR beta CDR3 regions were amplified from RNA transcripts. The workflow started with a first-round RT-PCR run with HTBI primers and then moved on to a second-round multiplex PCR. TCRdb reprocessed the multiplex PCR reads via MiXCR and lists one record per CDR3 protein. Here the sample spans more than 300,000 distinct CDR3 sequences, approximately 17% being singletons. The sequenced material came from peripheral blood. Receptors originate from an adult woman with stable Graves' hyperthyroidism.

This clonotype came up many times. The chain joins TRBV20-1 to TRBJ1-1, with 7 bases matching TRBD1. V lost 6 bases and J lost 1; bases outside the gene matches: 8. The CDR3 is 14 amino acids. CDR1 DFQATT and CDR2 SNEGSKA come from the germline V gene (reference sequence). The CDR3 reads CSARRRTGNTEAFF. The DNA of the CDR3 is TGCAGTGCCCGCCGCCGGACAGGGAACACTGAAGCTTTCTTT.

CDR3 DNA: TGTGCCAGCAGTTACTCGATACCGGGTTTTAGCAATCAGCCCCAGCATTTT. Encoded protein: CASSYSIPGFSNQPQHF. The chain joins TRBV6-5 to TRBJ1-5; no reliable D call. Germline V lookup: CDR1 MNHEY, CDR2 SVGAGI. Trimming removed 0 bases from V and 0 bases from J, with 12 bases in between. This CDR3 contains 17 residues.

The sample holds many counts of this clonotype. The chain couples TRBV6-5 to TRBJ2-5; 7 bases are a match to TRBD1. CDR1 MNHEY and CDR2 SVGAGI come from the germline V gene. This CDR3 region has 15 residues. V gave up 6 bases and J gave up 5 bases; unmatched junction bases: 12. Here the CDR3 reads CASRRPSRGWETQYF. For the CDR3, the DNA is TGTGCCAGCAGACGGCCAAGCAGGGGGTGGGAGACCCAGTACTTC.

This clonotype was seen a few times. The chain recombines TRBV11-2 with TRBJ2-2; D might be TRBD1 (5 bases). The CDR3 has 17 amino acids. Germline V lookup: CDR1 SGHAT, CDR2 FQNNGV. V was trimmed by 1 base and J by 3 bases, leaving 15 bases between them. CDR3 sequence: CASSLGGSKSHTGELFF. CDR3 coding DNA: TGTGCCAGCAGCTTAGGGGGCTCCAAATCCCACACCGGGGAGCTGTTTTTT.

This clonotype occurred many times. The chain links TRBV29-1 to TRBJ2-2; D unclear. The CDR3 runs 14 residues. Trimming stripped 3 bases from V and 1 base from J, with 9 bases between. Germline V gives CDR1 SQVTM, CDR2 ANQGSEA. The CDR3 nucleotides read TGCAGCGTTGATAGGGTCGGGAACACCGGGGAGCTGTTTTTT. Its protein product is CSVDRVGNTGELFF.

This clonotype has ten or more counts. The rearrangement links TRBV6-2 or TRBV6-3 to TRBJ2-7, with no clear D. There are 18 residues in the CDR3. Germline CDR1 and CDR2: MNHEY and SVGEGT. Trimming removed 0 bases from V and 3 bases from J, with 21 bases in between. Here the CDR3 DNA reads TGTGCCAGCAGTTACTCGATACCCCCGCGCACAGCAGACTACGAGCAGTACTTC. The encoded protein is CASSYSIPPRTADYEQYF.

This clonotype was counted many times. The chain is built from TRBV28 and TRBJ1-5; the match to TRBD1 covers 12 bases. This CDR3 spans 17 amino acids. CDR1 is MDHEN, CDR2 SYDVKM, per germline. Trimming cost V 8 bases and J 3 bases; bases outside gene matches: 11. The CDR3 nucleotides are TGTGCCAGCTCCCGGGACAGGGGGCTTTTAATCAATCAGCCCCAGCATTTT. This encodes CASSRDRGLLINQPQHF. Looking up the rest from reference TRBV28 and TRBJ1-5 gives the full variable domain: DVKVTQSSRYLVKRTGEKVFLECVQDMDHENMFWYRQDPGLGLRLIYFSYDVKMKEKGDIPEGYSVSREKKERFSLILESASTNQTSMYLCASSRDRGLLINQPQHFGDGTRLSIL.

This chain joins TRBV5-1 and TRBJ1-3, with TRBD1 matching 8 bases. CDR1 is SGHRS and CDR2 is YFSETQ in the germline V gene. The CDR3 is 17 amino acids. Trimming removed 3 bases from V and 0 bases from J; junction bases left unmatched: 8. CDR3 amino acids: CASSYDRGTSSGNTIYF. CDR3 coding DNA: TGCGCCAGCAGCTACGACAGGGGTACGAGCTCTGGAAACACCATATATTTT.

This clonotype was recorded many times. This sequence joins TRBV6-2 or TRBV6-3 and TRBJ1-1, with D perhaps matching TRBD1 (5 bases). The germline V gene has CDR1 MNHEY and CDR2 SVGEGT. V was shortened by 6 bases and J by 1 base, with 9 bases between the two germline ends. CDR3 length: 13 amino acids. The CDR3 region is CASRYQGNTEAFF. The CDR3 nucleotides are TGTGCCAGCAGATACCAGGGGAACACTGAAGCTTTCTTT.

This clonotype has a count of ten or more. The rearrangement uses TRBV28 and TRBJ2-7; 7 bases agree with TRBD2. CDR1 MDHEN and CDR2 SYDVKM come from the germline V gene. V was pared by 6 bases and J by 3 bases, with 8 bases of the junction left unmatched. The CDR3 extends over 14 amino acids. DNA of the CDR3: TGTGCCAGCAGAGGCGGGACTATCTACTACGAGCAGTACTTC. Amino acid sequence: CASRGGTIYYEQYF.

The chain has TRBV20-1 and TRBJ1-5, with unresolved D. The length of the CDR3 is 17 residues. Deletions cut 4 bases from V and 2 bases from J, with 21 bases between. Looked up from germline, CDR1 is DFQATT and CDR2 is SNEGSKA (reference sequence). The chain's CDR3 is CSAISSAGRARNQPQHF. The CDR3 DNA is TGCAGTGCTATTTCTTCAGCCGGGAGGGCGCGCAATCAGCCCCAGCATTTT.

This chain links TRBV6-5 with TRBJ2-7; 10 bases map to TRBD2. The junction had 8 bases not matched to a gene; V was cut back by 2 bases and J by 4 bases. Germline V CDR1 and CDR2: MNHEY, SVGAGI. The CDR3 totals 16 residues. The CDR3 DNA reads TGTGCCAGCAGTTACAGGCTAGCGGGAGAGAAGTACGAGCAGTACTTC. Translating gives CASSYRLAGEKYEQYF.

To note about this clonotype: Sequence at one end of the junction differs from germline and may be a read error. The chain recombines TRBV13 with TRBJ2-4, with D perhaps assigned TRBD1 or TRBD2 (6 bases each). Germline V gene lookup returns CDR1 PRHDT and CDR2 FYEKMQ (reference sequence). The CDR3 sequence is 17 residues long. The CDR3 DNA reads TGTGCCAGCAGCCTATCAGTACAGGGAGGAGGCAAAAACATTAAGTACTTC. Amino acids: CASSLSVQGGGKNIKYF.

A few counts support this clonotype. The chain joins TRBV7-9 to TRBJ2-5; D not resolved. There are 16 residues in the CDR3. CDR1 and CDR2 from the germline V gene are SEHNR and FQNEAQ (reference sequence). V dropped 4 bases and J dropped 5 bases, with 20 bases sitting between them. The CDR3 bases are TGTGCCAGCAGCTCGCGACTCGTGGCGAGGTGGGAGACCCAGTACTTC. It yields the protein CASSSRLVARWETQYF.

This clonotype was detected only a few times. With a much larger clone just one base away, this may be a read error. The chain couples TRBV20-1 to TRBJ1-5; the D is unclear. The CDR3 extends over 15 amino acids. Germline assignment: CDR1 DFQATT and CDR2 SNEGSKA (reference sequence). Trimming left V 5 bases short and J 8 bases short, with 22 bases between. CDR3 sequence reads: CSAYNWAAAIKPQHF. The CDR3 DNA reads TGCAGTGCTTATAACTGGGCCGCTGCAATCAAGCCCCAGCATTTT.

This clonotype was observed many times. The chain couples TRBV2 to TRBJ2-2, with 7 bases identical to TRBD2. This CDR3 comprises 16 residues. From germline, CDR1 is SNHLY and CDR2 FYNNEI. V was pared by 3 bases and J by 2 bases, with 6 bases of the junction left unmatched. The CDR3 DNA reads TGTGCCAGCAGTGAGGGGAGGGCAAGAAACACCGGGGAGCTGTTTTTT. Translating gives CASSEGRARNTGELFF.

The gene calls are TRBV5-1 and TRBJ2-7, with TRBD2 identical over 7 bases. From germline, CDR1 is SGHRS and CDR2 YFSETQ. The CDR3 contains 15 residues. V lost 0 bases to trimming and J lost 1 base; unmatched junction nucleotides: 4. CDR3 DNA sequence: TGCGCCAGCAGCTTGGACTGGCGGGGGTCCTACGAGCAGTACTTC. Translating gives CASSLDWRGSYEQYF. Based on the CDR3 plus reference TRBV5-1 and TRBJ2-7, the full variable domain is KAGVTQTPRYLIKTRGQQVTLSCSPISGHRSVSWYQQTPGQGLQFLFEYFSETQRNKGNFPGRFSGRQFSNSRSEMNVSTLELGDSALYLCASSLDWRGSYEQYFGPGTRLTVT.